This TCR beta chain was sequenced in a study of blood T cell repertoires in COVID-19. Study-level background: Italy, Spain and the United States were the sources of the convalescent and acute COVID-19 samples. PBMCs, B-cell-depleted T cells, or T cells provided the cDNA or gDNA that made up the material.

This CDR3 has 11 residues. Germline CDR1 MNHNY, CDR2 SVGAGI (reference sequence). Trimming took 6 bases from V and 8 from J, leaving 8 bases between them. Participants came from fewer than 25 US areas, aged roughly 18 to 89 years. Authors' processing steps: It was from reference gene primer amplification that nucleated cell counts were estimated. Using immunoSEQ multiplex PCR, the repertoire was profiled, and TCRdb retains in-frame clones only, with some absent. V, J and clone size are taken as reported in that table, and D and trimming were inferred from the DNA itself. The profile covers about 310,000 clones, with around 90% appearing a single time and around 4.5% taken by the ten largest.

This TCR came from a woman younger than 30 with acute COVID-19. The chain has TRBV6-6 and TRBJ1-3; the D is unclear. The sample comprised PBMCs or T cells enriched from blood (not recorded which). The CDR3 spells CASRRVHTIYF. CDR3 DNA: TGTGCCAGCAGGAGGGTACACACCATATATTTT.